This T cell receptor beta chain is from a study of CD8+ T cells in alopecia areata. Germline V gene data show CDR1 as SGHTA and CDR2 as FQGNSA. This CDR3 is built from 14 residues. V lost 3 bases and J 6 bases, leaving 15 bases between the germline ends. The sequencing template was cDNA reverse transcribed from extracted RNA. TCRdb's table, derived via immunoSEQ multiplex PCR, lists solely in-frame clones and lacks some. Counted here are more than 200,000 clones, 65% to 70% occurring once; the ten biggest clones make up more than 0.95%. This clonotype originated in a human donor with alopecia areata. The material sequenced was CD4+ T cells sorted from blood, taken at week 0. The chain couples TRBV7-2 to TRBJ2-7; D may be TRBD1 (6 bases). The CDR3 spells CASSFTAGVVEQYF. CDR3 sequence (DNA): TGTGCCAGCAGCTTCACGGCAGGGGTGGTCGAGCAGTACTTC. Complete variable domain (other parts from reference TRBV7-2 and TRBJ2-7): GAGVSQSPSNKVTEKGKDVELRCDPISGHTALYWYRQSLGQGLEFLIYFQGNSAPDKSGLPSDRFSAERTGGSVSTLTIQRTQQEDSAVYLCASSFTAGVVEQYFGPGTRLTVT.